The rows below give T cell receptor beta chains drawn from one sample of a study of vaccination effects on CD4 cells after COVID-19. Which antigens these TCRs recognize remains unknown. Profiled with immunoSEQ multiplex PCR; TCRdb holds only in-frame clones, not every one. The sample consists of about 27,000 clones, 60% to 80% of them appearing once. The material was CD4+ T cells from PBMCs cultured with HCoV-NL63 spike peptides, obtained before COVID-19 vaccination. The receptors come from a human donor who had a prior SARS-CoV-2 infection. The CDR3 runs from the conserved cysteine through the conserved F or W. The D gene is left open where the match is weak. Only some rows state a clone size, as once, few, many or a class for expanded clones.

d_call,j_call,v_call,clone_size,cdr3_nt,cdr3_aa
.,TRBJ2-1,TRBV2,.,TGTGCCAGCAGCGCCGGGAACTACAATGAGCAGTTCTTC,CASSAGNYNEQFF
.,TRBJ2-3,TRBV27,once,TGTGCCAGCAGTTATACGGACCGCACAGATACGCAGTATTTT,CASSYTDRTDTQYF
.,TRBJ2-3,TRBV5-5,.,TGTGCCAGCAGCTTTTGGGGGAATGAGGATACGCAGTATTTT,CASSFWGNEDTQYF
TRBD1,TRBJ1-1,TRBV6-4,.,TGTGCCAGCAGAGTAACAGGGGGCGGCAACACTGAAGCTTTCTTT,CASRVTGGGNTEAFF
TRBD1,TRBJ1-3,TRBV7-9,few,TGTGCCAGCAGCTTAGAGGGGGCTTTGTCTGGAAACACCATATATTTT,CASSLEGALSGNTIYF
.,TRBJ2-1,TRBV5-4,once,TGTGCCAGCAGCTTGGGGGGGGCTAGCAGCTACAATGAGCAGTTCTTC,CASSLGGASSYNEQFF
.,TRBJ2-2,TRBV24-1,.,TGTGCCACCAGTGACAGCACCGATCCAGTCACCGGGGAGCTGTTTTTT,CATSDSTDPVTGELFF
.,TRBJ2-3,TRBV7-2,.,TGTGCCAGCAGCTCCACTAGTCGGGATACGCAGTATTTT,CASSSTSRDTQYF
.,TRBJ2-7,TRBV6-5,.,TGTGCCAGCAGTTACGGCCTGGACAGCCAATACTACGAGCAGTACTTC,CASSYGLDSQYYEQYF
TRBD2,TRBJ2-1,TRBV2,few,TGTGCCAGCAGTGTTAGCGGGGGGTCCCGCAATGAGCAGTTCTTC,CASSVSGGSRNEQFF
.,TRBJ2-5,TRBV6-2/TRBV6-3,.,TGTGCCAGCAGTCGGGGAGGGGCAGGGGGAGAGACCCAGTACTTC,CASSRGGAGGETQYF
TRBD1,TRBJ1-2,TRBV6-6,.,TGTGCCAGCAGTCAATCGGGGACAGGGGCTCTCAACTATGGCTACACCTTC,CASSQSGTGALNYGYTF
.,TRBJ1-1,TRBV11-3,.,TGTGCCAGCAGCGTAGGACAGAGCTCGACTGAAGCTTTCTTT,CASSVGQSSTEAFF
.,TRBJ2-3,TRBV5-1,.,TGCGCCAGCAGCTCACCAGCGGTGATCGGTTCGCAGTATTTT,CASSSPAVIGSQYF